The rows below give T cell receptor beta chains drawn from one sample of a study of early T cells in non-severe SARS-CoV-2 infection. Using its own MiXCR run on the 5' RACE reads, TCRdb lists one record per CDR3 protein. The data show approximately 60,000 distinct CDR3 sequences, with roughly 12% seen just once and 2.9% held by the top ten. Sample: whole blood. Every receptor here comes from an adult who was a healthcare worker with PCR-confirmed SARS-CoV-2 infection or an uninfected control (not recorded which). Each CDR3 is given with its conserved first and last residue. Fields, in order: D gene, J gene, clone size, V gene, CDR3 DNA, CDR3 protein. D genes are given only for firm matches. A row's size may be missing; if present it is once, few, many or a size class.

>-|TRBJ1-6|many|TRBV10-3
TGTGCCATCAGTGAGTTCCGGGACACTAATAATTCACCCCTCCACTTT
CAISEFRDTNNSPLHF
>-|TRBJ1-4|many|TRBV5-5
TGTGCCAGCAGCCCTACCAAAAGTATACCGAGGTGGAAACTGTTTTTT
CASSPTKSIPRWKLFF
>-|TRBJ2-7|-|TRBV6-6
TGTGCCAGCTTGGACCTGAGGATGCACTTC
CASLDLRMHF
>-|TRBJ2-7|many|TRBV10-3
TGTGCCATCAGTTCGGGACGGAGCTCCTACGAGCAGTACTTC
CAISSGRSSYEQYF
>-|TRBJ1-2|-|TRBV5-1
TGCGCCAGCAGCTACGACGGAAACTATGGCTACACCTTC
CASSYDGNYGYTF
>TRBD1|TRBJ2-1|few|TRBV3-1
TGTGCCAGCAAGCGGGACAGGGGGGGCAATGAGCAGTTCTTC
CASKRDRGGNEQFF
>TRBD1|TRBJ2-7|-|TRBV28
TGTGCCAGCAGCCGTTCTGGGACAGTCTACGAGCAGTACTTC
CASSRSGTVYEQYF
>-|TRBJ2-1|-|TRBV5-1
TGCGCCAGCAGCTTGGTTCAGCCCCAAAACAATGAGCAGTTCTTC
CASSLVQPQNNEQFF
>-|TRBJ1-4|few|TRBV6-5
TGTGCCAGCAGTTACTACTCCGCGGGCCAAGAACTGTTTTTT
CASSYYSAGQELFF
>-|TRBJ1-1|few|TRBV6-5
TGTGCCAGCAGTTACTCGACGGACAGATGGCTCTATGAAGCTTTCTTT
CASSYSTDRWLYEAFF
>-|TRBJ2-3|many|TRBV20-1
TGCAGTGCTCCCTCCGGGACTTCCCCAGATACGCAGTATTTT
CSAPSGTSPDTQYF
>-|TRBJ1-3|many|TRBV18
TGTGCCAGCTCAACCTCTGCAGGAAACACCATATATTTT
CASSTSAGNTIYF
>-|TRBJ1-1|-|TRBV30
TGTGCCTGGAGTGGTCTAGGCTTTAAGAACACTGAAGCTTTCTTT
CAWSGLGFKNTEAFF
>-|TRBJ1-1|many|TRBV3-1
TGTGCCAGCAGCCAAGGGAGAGGGGCGAACACTGAAGCTTTCTTT
CASSQGRGANTEAFF
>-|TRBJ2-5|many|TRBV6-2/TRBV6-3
TGTGCCAGCAACCTAAGGGGGACCCAGTACTTC
CASNLRGTQYF
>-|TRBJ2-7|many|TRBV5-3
TGTGCCAGAAGCGGACCCCGGGACTCCGCCTACGAGCAGTACTTC
CARSGPRDSAYEQYF
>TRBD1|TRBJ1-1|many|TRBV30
TGTGCCTGGAACCGGGACAGTGAAGCTTTCTTT
CAWNRDSEAFF
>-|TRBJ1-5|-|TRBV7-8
TGTGCCAGCAGCTTAGCTGGGGGGAATCAGCCCCAGCATTTT
CASSLAGGNQPQHF
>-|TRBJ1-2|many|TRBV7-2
TGTGCCAGCAGCTTAGAACCCGTATATGGCTACACCTTC
CASSLEPVYGYTF
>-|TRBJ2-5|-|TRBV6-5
TGTGCCAGCAGCCTACTGGGTAGTCCCGGAGGGGAGACCCAGTACTTC
CASSLLGSPGGETQYF
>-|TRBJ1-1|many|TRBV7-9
TGTGCCAGCAGCTTAGCCTCATGGGACACTGAAGCTTTCTTT
CASSLASWDTEAFF
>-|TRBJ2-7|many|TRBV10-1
TGCGCCAGCAATTTTCCGGGACAACGTGCCTACGAGCAGTACTTC
CASNFPGQRAYEQYF
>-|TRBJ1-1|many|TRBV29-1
TGCAGCGTTGAGAAAGGGGCGGCTGAAGCTTTCTTT
CSVEKGAAEAFF
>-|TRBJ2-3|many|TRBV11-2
TGTGCCAGCAGCGGATACAGGACCTATTACACAGATACGCAGTATTTT
CASSGYRTYYTDTQYF
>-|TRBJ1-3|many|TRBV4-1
TGCGCCAGCAGCCAAGGGGGGAACTCTGAAAACACCATATATTTT
CASSQGGNSENTIYF
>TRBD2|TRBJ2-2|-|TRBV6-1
TGTGCCAGCAGTTCGGGGGGAGCGAACACCGGGGAGCTGTTTTTT
CASSSGGANTGELFF
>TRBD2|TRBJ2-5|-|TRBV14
TGTGCCAGCAGCCAAGATTGGGGGGGTATAGAAGAGACCCAGTACTTC
CASSQDWGGIEETQYF
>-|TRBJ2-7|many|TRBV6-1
TGTGCCAGCAGTGCGCAGGGGATTCCCTACGAGCAGTACTTC
CASSAQGIPYEQYF
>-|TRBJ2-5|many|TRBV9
TGTGCCAGCAGCGTAGGGGGCTGGGAGACCCAGTACTTC
CASSVGGWETQYF
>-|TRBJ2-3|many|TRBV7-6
TGTGCCAGCAGCTTACCGCCCGGGGGCCTCGGCGATACGCAGTATTTT
CASSLPPGGLGDTQYF
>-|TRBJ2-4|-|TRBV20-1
TGCAGTGCTAGAGATTCACAGGGTTCAAATAACGTTCAGTACTTC
CSARDSQGSNNVQYF
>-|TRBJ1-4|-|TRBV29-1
TGCAGCGTACGCCGGGACACTGAAAAACTGTTTTTT
CSVRRDTEKLFF
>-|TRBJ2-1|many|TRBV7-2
TGTGCCAGCAGCTGGGGGTGGGGGTTCTCCAATGAGCAGTTCTTC
CASSWGWGFSNEQFF
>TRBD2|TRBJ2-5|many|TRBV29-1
TGCAGCGTCTCGGGGGGTTTTGAGACCCAGTACTTC
CSVSGGFETQYF
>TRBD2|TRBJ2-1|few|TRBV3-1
TGTGCCAGCAGCCAAGTTGGCGGGGGAACCTACAATGAGCAGTTCTTC
CASSQVGGGTYNEQFF
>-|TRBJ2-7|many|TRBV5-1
TGCGCCAGCAGCGACCTGGGGCAAGAGTACTTC
CASSDLGQEYF
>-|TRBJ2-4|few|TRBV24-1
TGTGCCACCAGTGGCGGAGCCAAAAACATTCAGTACTTC
CATSGGAKNIQYF
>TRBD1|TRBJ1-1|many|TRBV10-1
TGCGCCAGCAGTCGGGACAGAGCCCACACTGAAGCTTTCTTT
CASSRDRAHTEAFF
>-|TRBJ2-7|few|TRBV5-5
TGTGCCAGCAGCTTACGTCCACCCCCGGGAGTGAGCGAGCAGTACTTC
CASSLRPPPGVSEQYF
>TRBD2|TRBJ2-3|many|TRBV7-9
TGTGCCAGCAGCTTAAGAGGGCTAGCGGGGTCCACAGATACGCAGTATTTT
CASSLRGLAGSTDTQYF
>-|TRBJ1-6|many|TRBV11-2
TGTGCCAGCAGCACCACAGGGAGCTCCTATAATTCACCCCTCCACTTT
CASSTTGSSYNSPLHF
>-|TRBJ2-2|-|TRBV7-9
TGTGCCAGCACCAGGGTAACCGGGGAGCTGTTTTTT
CASTRVTGELFF
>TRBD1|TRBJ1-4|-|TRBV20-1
TGCAGTGCTACACAGGGGGAGGGTGAAAAACTGTTTTTT
CSATQGEGEKLFF
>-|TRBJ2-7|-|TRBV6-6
TGTGCCAGCAGTACCCGGACAGTCCAGTACTTC
CASSTRTVQYF
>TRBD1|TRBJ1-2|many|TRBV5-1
TGCGCCAGCAGCTTGGTTCAGGGGGCGCGAAGTGGCTACACCTTC
CASSLVQGARSGYTF
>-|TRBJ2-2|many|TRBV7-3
TGTGCCAGCAGCCCAGGGACTTCTTCCACCGGGGAGCTGTTTTTT
CASSPGTSSTGELFF
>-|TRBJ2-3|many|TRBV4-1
TGCGCCAGCAGCCACCCCTCAGGGGGGTTAGATACGCAGTATTTT
CASSHPSGGLDTQYF
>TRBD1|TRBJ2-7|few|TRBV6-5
TGTGCCAGCAGTTCCGGACAGGGTGGATGGGCCGAGCAGTACTTC
CASSSGQGGWAEQYF